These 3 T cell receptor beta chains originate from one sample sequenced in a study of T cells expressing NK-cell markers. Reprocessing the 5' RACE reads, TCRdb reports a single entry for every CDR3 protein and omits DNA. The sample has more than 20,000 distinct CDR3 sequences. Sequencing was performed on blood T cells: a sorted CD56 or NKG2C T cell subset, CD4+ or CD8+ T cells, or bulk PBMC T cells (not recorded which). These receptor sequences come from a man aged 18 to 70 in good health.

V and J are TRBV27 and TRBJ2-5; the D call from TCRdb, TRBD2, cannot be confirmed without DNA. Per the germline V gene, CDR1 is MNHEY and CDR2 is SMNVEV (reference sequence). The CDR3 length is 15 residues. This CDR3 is CASSGVRSRTETQYF.

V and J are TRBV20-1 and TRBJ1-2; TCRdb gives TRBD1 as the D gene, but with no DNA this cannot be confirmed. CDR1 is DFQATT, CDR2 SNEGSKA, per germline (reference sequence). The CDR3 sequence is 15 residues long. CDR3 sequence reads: CSAREGGTGFYGYTF.

CDR3 protein: CASSTTGGRTDTQYF. The chain is built from TRBV7-3 and TRBJ2-3; TCRdb picks TRBD1, but there is no DNA to check that call. Germline CDR1 reads SGHTA; CDR2 reads FQGTGA. The CDR3 is 15 residues long.